Below, 20 T cell receptor beta chains from the same sample are listed, as sequenced in a study of blood T cell repertoires in COVID-19. The data were produced by immunoSEQ multiplex PCR, yet TCRdb's version contains in-frame clones alone and is incomplete. This sample has approximately 170,000 clones, with more than 75% found just once. Specimen: peripheral blood. Source of these receptors: a man between 18 and 29 years old with COVID-19, enrolled during active disease.

The chain employs TRBV6-2 or TRBV6-3 and TRBJ2-7, with 11 bases identical to TRBD2. This CDR3 spans 16 amino acids. V was pared by 3 bases and J by 3 bases, with 7 bases of the junction left unmatched. Germline CDR1 is MNHEY and CDR2 is SVGEGT. In DNA form, the CDR3 reads TGTGCCAGCAGTTATTACGGACTAGCGGGCCACTACGAGCAGTACTTC. Amino acid sequence: CASSYYGLAGHYEQYF.

This sequence joins TRBV29-1 and TRBJ2-7, with 10 bases identical to TRBD2. The germline V gene encodes CDR1 SQVTM and CDR2 ANQGSEA. V gave up 7 bases and J gave up 0 bases; unmatched junction bases: 9. This CDR3 has 15 residues. CDR3 in DNA: TGCAGCGCCGAAGGGTCTAGCGGGAGCTCCTACGAGCAGTACTTC. Translating it yields CSAEGSSGSSYEQYF.

DNA for the CDR3: TGTGCCAGCTCCTCGGACAGCCCCTACGAGCAGTACTTC. Encoded protein: CASSSDSPYEQYF. The chain employs TRBV18 and TRBJ2-7, with D possibly matching TRBD1 (6 bases). The CDR3 covers 13 residues. V gave up 6 bases and J gave up 2 bases, with 11 bases separating them. Germline-derived CDR1 and CDR2 are KGHSH and LQKENI.

This clone was seen once. Other DNA sequences in the same sample also yield this CDR3. The rearrangement uses TRBV10-3 and TRBJ2-1; possible D gene TRBD2, 6 bases. The CDR3 length is 11 residues. The germline CDR1 and CDR2 sequences are ENHRY and SYGVKD. The germline V and J ends were trimmed by 4 bases and 8 bases, with 6 bases remaining between them. In nucleotides, the CDR3 is TGTGCCATCAGTGGGGGGGATGAGCAGTTCTTC. This sequence encodes CAISGGDEQFF.

This chain links TRBV2 with TRBJ1-4; 8 nucleotides agree with TRBD1. The V and J ends lost 5 bases and 8 bases, in that order; junction bases with no gene match: 10. Looked up from germline, CDR1 is SNHLY and CDR2 is FYNNEI. The length of the CDR3 is 15 residues. In DNA, the CDR3 is TGTGCCAGCAGTCAAGGGACAGGCACGCGGGAAAAACTGTTTTTT. This translates into CASSQGTGTREKLFF.

J is TRBJ2-2 and V is TRBV5-6; 7 nucleotides agree with TRBD1. The CDR3 contains 13 residues. Germline CDR1 reads SGHDT; CDR2 reads YYEEEE. Trimming removed 3 bases from V and 7 bases from J; junction bases left unmatched: 3. The CDR3 loop is CASSWGQIGELFF. The DNA of the CDR3 is TGTGCCAGCAGCTGGGGACAGATCGGGGAGCTGTTTTTT.

This chain connects TRBV3-1 (or the pseudogene TRBV3-2) to TRBJ2-2; weak D call: TRBD2 (5 bases). CDR1 is LGHDT, CDR2 YNNKEL, per germline (reference sequence). The CDR3 is made up of 19 amino acids. Trimming cost V 1 base and J 4 bases, with 22 bases left between them. The CDR3 DNA follows: TGTGCCAGCAGCCAAGGAGTCCCTTCGGTCACCGCGGGCACCGGGGAGCTGTTTTTT. Translation: CASSQGVPSVTAGTGELFF.

This chain connects TRBV28 to TRBJ1-2, with a tentative D call TRBD1 (6 bases). V was shortened by 6 bases and J by 5 bases, with 19 bases between the two germline ends. Germline V gene lookup returns CDR1 MDHEN and CDR2 SYDVKM. The CDR3 covers 15 residues. This CDR3 is CASSSGHSRGYGYTF. As DNA, the CDR3 is TGTGCCAGCAGCTCGGGCCATTCCAGGGGTTATGGCTACACCTTC.

The genes are TRBV7-8 and TRBJ2-1, with 8 nucleotides matching TRBD2. Germline V gives CDR1 SGHVS, CDR2 FQNEAQ. The CDR3 has 15 amino acids. V lost 5 bases, J lost 0 bases, and 3 bases stayed unmatched. CDR3 protein: CASSPSGFSYNEQFF. The CDR3 bases are TGTGCCAGCAGCCCTAGCGGGTTCTCCTACAATGAGCAGTTCTTC.

This clone came up once. The rearrangement uses TRBV11-3 and TRBJ2-1; maybe TRBD1 (6 bases). The CDR3 is 16 residues long. V gave up 5 bases and J gave up 6 bases, with 20 bases separating them. The germline V gene has CDR1 SGHNT and CDR2 YENEEA. CDR3 region: CASSTRQGSKRNEQFF. The DNA for the CDR3 is TGTGCCAGCAGCACCCGGCAGGGGTCGAAGCGCAATGAGCAGTTCTTC.

The chain is built from TRBV24-1 and TRBJ2-7; TRBD1 matches 12 bases. Germline assignment: CDR1 KGHDR and CDR2 SFDVKD. This CDR3 contains 16 residues. The trim removed 3 bases at V and 11 bases at J, leaving 13 bases unmatched. The CDR3 bases are TGTGCCACCAGTGATATTTGCCTCCGGGACAGGGGGCTTGAGTACTTC. Translating it yields CATSDICLRDRGLEYF.

This chain connects TRBV18 to TRBJ1-5, with TRBD1 identical over 9 bases. CDR3 size: 14 residues. Germline V gene sequence: CDR1 KGHSH, CDR2 LQKENI. V lost 5 bases and J lost 6; bases outside the gene matches: 5. The CDR3 DNA reads as TGTGCCAGCTCATCGGGGACAGGGACTCAGCCCCAGCATTTT. Translation: CASSSGTGTQPQHF.

V is TRBV7-9 and J is TRBJ2-7; 10 bases are a match to TRBD2. Germline V gives CDR1 SEHNR, CDR2 FQNEAQ (reference sequence). The CDR3 is 18 residues long. V lost 5 bases and J lost 0; bases outside the gene matches: 13. The chain's CDR3 is CASSPGTIAGGFSYEQYF. CDR3 sequence (DNA): TGTGCCAGCAGCCCCGGAACGATAGCGGGAGGCTTCTCCTACGAGCAGTACTTC.

V and J are TRBV28 and TRBJ1-5, with 7 bases lining up with TRBD1. CDR1 is MDHEN and CDR2 is SYDVKM in the germline V gene. With V trimmed by 1 base and J by 0 bases, 3 bases remained unmatched. The CDR3 has 16 amino acids. The CDR3 coding sequence is TGTGCCAGCAGTTTATATGGGACAGATAGCAATCAGCCCCAGCATTTT. Its translation: CASSLYGTDSNQPQHF.

The gene calls are TRBV6-5 and TRBJ2-3; D gene ambiguous. V shed 2 bases and J shed 1 base, with 7 bases lying between them. Germline V gene lookup returns CDR1 MNHEY and CDR2 SVGAGI. The CDR3 totals 14 residues. The CDR3 sequence: CASSYTQGTDTQYF. The CDR3, as DNA: TGTGCCAGCAGTTACACCCAGGGCACAGATACGCAGTATTTT.

This sequence joins TRBV14 and TRBJ1-1; D not resolved. Trimming removed 1 base at V and 1 base at J, with 13 bases between. The germline CDR1 and CDR2 sequences are SGHDN and FVKESK. This CDR3 region has 16 residues. In DNA form, the CDR3 reads TGTGCCAGCAGCCAAGTCGACCGGGAACCGAACACTGAAGCTTTCTTT. Translating gives CASSQVDREPNTEAFF.

The chain recombines TRBV30 with TRBJ2-3, with 7 bases fitting TRBD1. The CDR3 runs to 15 residues. V lost 0 bases to trimming and J lost 4 bases; unmatched junction nucleotides: 7. CDR1 GTSNPN and CDR2 SVGIG come from the germline V gene (reference sequence). CDR3 protein: CAWSVSTGVADTQYF. In DNA, the CDR3 is TGTGCCTGGAGTGTATCCACAGGGGTAGCAGATACGCAGTATTTT.

This clone occurred once. The V gene is TRBV13, the J gene TRBJ2-3, with D possibly matching TRBD2 (6 bases). Germline CDR1 reads PRHDT; CDR2 reads FYEKMQ (reference sequence). The V and J ends lost 0 bases and 0 bases respectively, with 10 bases between them. CDR3 length: 16 amino acids. DNA for the CDR3: TGTGCCAGCAGCTTAGGAAGCGGGTCTAGCACAGATACGCAGTATTTT. This gives the protein CASSLGSGSSTDTQYF.

The V gene is TRBV30, the J gene TRBJ1-2, with 12 bases matching TRBD1. Trimming removed 8 bases from V and 1 base from J; junction bases left unmatched: 11. The CDR3 is 16 amino acids. The germline V gene has CDR1 GTSNPN and CDR2 SVGIG (reference sequence). Here the CDR3 DNA reads TGTGCCGGACCTATGGGACAGGGGGCTTTTAACTATGGCTACACCTTC. It translates to CAGPMGQGAFNYGYTF.

This clone was seen a few times. V gene TRBV28 combines with J gene TRBJ1-2; 7 bases are a match to TRBD1. The CDR3 has 14 residues. The germline V gene has CDR1 MDHEN and CDR2 SYDVKM. J was trimmed by 4 bases and V by 5 bases; bases with no gene match: 7. In DNA form, the CDR3 reads TGTGCCAGCAGTCGAGACAGGGAAGTCTATGGCTACACCTTC. Translating it yields CASSRDREVYGYTF.